This T cell receptor beta chain is drawn from a study of T cell responses to AZD1222 COVID-19 vaccine. Study-wide results and limits: Clonal diversity was possibly underestimated, and white British individuals and females predominated among donors.

Remarks on this clone: The antigen remains unidentified.

CDR1 and CDR2 from the germline V gene are LNHNV and YYDKDF (reference sequence). This CDR3 comprises 15 residues. Trimming took off 0 bases at V and 5 bases at J, with 13 bases between the two ends. Analyses pooled second doses at about 4 or about 12 weeks. Data came from immunoSEQ multiplex PCR; TCRdb stores just in-frame clones and leaves some out. Of fewer than 110,000 clones listed, about 90% are singletons. Sequences were derived from peripheral blood, sampled 28 days after the second AZD1222 dose. The chain is built from TRBV15 and TRBJ2-5; maybe TRBD1 (6 bases). The receptor was isolated from an adult who received the AZD1222 COVID-19 vaccine. The CDR3 sequence is CATSRDPTQGETQYF. DNA of the CDR3: TGTGCCACCAGCAGAGACCCAACTCAGGGGGAGACCCAGTACTTC. Filled out from reference TRBV15 and TRBJ2-5, the complete variable domain reads DAMVIQNPRYQVTQFGKPVTLSCSQTLNHNVMYWYQQKSSQAPKLLFHYYDKDFNNEADTPDNFQSRRPNTSFCFLDIRSPGLGDTAMYLCATSRDPTQGETQYFGPGTRLLVL.